This T cell receptor (beta chain) appears in the sequencing data of a study of cytomegalovirus exposure and HLA in healthy donors. V lost 7 bases, J lost 4 bases, and 14 bases lay in between. Germline V CDR1 and CDR2: SQVTM, ANQGSEA. CDR3 size: 12 residues. This PCR relied on a set of 60 Vbeta primers and 13 Jbeta primers. Sequencing used immunoSEQ multiplex PCR; TCRdb keeps in-frame clones, though not all of them. Among 150,000 to 200,000 clones, over 80% were seen once, and the ten largest hold 1.9%. The sample was PBMCs. The V and J genes are TRBV29-1 and TRBJ2-7; TRBD1 might be the D (5 bases). The TCR comes from a human donor in good health. The CDR3 is CSARDRGYEQYF. The DNA for the CDR3 is TGCAGCGCAAGGGATAGGGGATACGAGCAGTACTTC.